Shown below are 17 T cell receptor beta chains from a single sample sequenced in a study of a mutant IDH1 vaccine in newly diagnosed glioma. These receptors' targets are unknown. TCRdb keeps only in-frame clones here, not all; method: immunoSEQ multiplex PCR. Of over 30,000 clones in the sample, about three fifths were seen once. Time point indicated: week 5, during vaccination. Every single dose of the vaccine, 300 ug of mutant IDH1 20-mer peptide, came with topical imiquimod. The material was PBMCs, obtained from a glioma patient whose treatment included an IDH1 peptide vaccine. Receptors originate from a young woman with glioma.

The chain has TRBV9 and TRBJ1-2; D is ambiguous. The CDR3 loop spans 14 amino acids. Trimming stripped 1 base from V and 5 bases from J, with 12 bases between. From germline, CDR1 is SGDLS and CDR2 YYNGEE. The CDR3 DNA is TGTGCCAGCAGCGTATTTAGTTCTTGGTATGGCTACACCTTC. It codes for CASSVFSSWYGYTF.

This clone appeared once. In nucleotides, the CDR3 is TGCGCCAGCCATAGAGGGGCGGCTTCAGATACGCAGTATTTT. The encoded protein is CASHRGAASDTQYF. The chain links TRBV5-1 to TRBJ2-3; D assignment may be TRBD1 or TRBD2 (5 bases each). Trimming removed 7 bases at V and 4 bases at J, with 16 bases between. The CDR3 covers 14 residues. Germline V lookup: CDR1 SGHRS, CDR2 YFSETQ.

This clone was observed a few times. V and J are TRBV6-1 and TRBJ2-7; D remains ambiguous. CDR1 and CDR2 from the germline V gene are MNHNS and SASEGT. V lost 2 bases and J lost 1, with 3 bases in between. The CDR3 consists of 12 residues. The chain's CDR3 is CASSESSYEQYF. The CDR3, as DNA: TGTGCCAGCAGTGAATCTTCCTACGAGCAGTACTTC.

This clone was counted between two and nine times. The chain combines TRBV7-9 with TRBJ1-1; D is uncertain. Trimming stripped 5 bases from V and 0 bases from J, with 7 bases between. From germline, CDR1 is SEHNR and CDR2 FQNEAQ (reference sequence). The CDR3 has 13 residues. The CDR3 coding sequence is TGTGCCAGCAGCCCCCAGATGAACACTGAAGCTTTCTTT. It specifies CASSPQMNTEAFF. Complete variable domain (other parts from reference TRBV7-9 and TRBJ1-1): DTGVSQNPRHKITKRGQNVTFRCDPISEHNRLYWYRQTLGQGPEFLTYFQNEAQLEKSRLLSDRFSAERPKGSFSTLEIQRTEQGDSAMYLCASSPQMNTEAFFGQGTRLTVV.

V usage is TRBV4-1 and J usage is TRBJ2-7; no reliable D call. The CDR3 runs to 13 residues. V dropped 0 bases and J dropped 4 bases, with 7 bases sitting between them. Germline CDR1 reads MGHRA; CDR2 reads YSYEKL. Written as DNA, the CDR3 is TGCGCCAGCAGCCAAGATTTGGATTACGAGCAGTACTTC. It yields the protein CASSQDLDYEQYF.

On this clone: The junction does not match germline at one end; this may be a read error. The chain recombines TRBV2 with TRBJ2-1, with D unresolved. The V gene's germline CDR1 is SNHLY and CDR2 FYNNEI. The CDR3 is 14 residues long. CDR3 amino acids: CASSEGVSHNEQFF. CDR3 DNA: TGTGCCAGCAGTGAAGGAGTCTCCCACAATGAGCAGTTCTTC.

The chain has TRBV10-2 and TRBJ2-1; 11 bases agree with TRBD2. J was trimmed by 4 bases and V by 8 bases; bases with no gene match: 7. Looked up from germline, CDR1 is WSHSY and CDR2 is SAAADI. CDR3 size: 15 residues. DNA of the CDR3: TGCGCCAGCCGGGAGACTAGCGGGATATACAATGAGCAGTTCTTC. Translated, it gives CASRETSGIYNEQFF.

The chain has TRBV7-9 and TRBJ1-2, with a weak D call TRBD1 (5 bases). CDR3 length: 16 amino acids. The V gene lost 1 base and the J gene lost 5 bases, with 17 bases spanning the gap. Germline CDR1 reads SEHNR; CDR2 reads FQNEAQ (reference sequence). CDR3 nucleotides: TGTGCCAGCAGCTTAGGTGACAGCTGGCTCGCTTATGGCTACACCTTC. Its translation is CASSLGDSWLAYGYTF.

The CDR3 loop is CASSDPGQGRSYEQYF. The CDR3 region has the DNA TGTGCCAGCAGTGACCCGGGACAGGGGCGCTCCTACGAGCAGTACTTC. V gene TRBV6-1 combines with J gene TRBJ2-7; 10 bases match TRBD1. After removal of 3 bases from V and 0 bases from J, the junction contained 5 bases not matched to a gene. The CDR3 covers 16 residues. Per germline, CDR1 MNHNS and CDR2 SASEGT.

The chain couples TRBV7-2 to TRBJ2-5; maybe TRBD1 (5 bases). The end of the DNA is better explained by TRBJ2-7, so the J call may be wrong. CDR1 is SGHTA and CDR2 is FQGNSA in the germline V gene. This CDR3 has 14 amino acids. The CDR3, as DNA: TGTGCCAGCAGCTTAGTTCAGGGTTTGAACGAGCAGTACTTC. It is translated as CASSLVQGLNEQYF.

The J gene is TRBJ2-7, the V gene TRBV5-4; TRBD1 agrees at 7 bases. J lost 3 bases, V lost 4 bases, and 7 bases had no gene match. Looked up from germline, CDR1 is SGHNT and CDR2 is YYREEE (reference sequence). This CDR3 contains 14 residues. The CDR3 DNA reads TGTGCCAGCAGCCCCGAGGGGGCCAGCTACGAGCAGTACTTC. This translates into CASSPEGASYEQYF.

This clone has only a few counts. CDR3 DNA sequence: TGTGCCAGCAGCTTAGGCCCGTTGTGGAGTCCCTACGAGCAGTACTTC. It codes for CASSLGPLWSPYEQYF. The genes are TRBV7-6 and TRBJ2-7, with unresolved D. CDR1 and CDR2 (germline): SGHVS, FNYEAQ. The CDR3 length is 16 residues. Between the trimmed V and J ends, which lost 1 base and 2 bases, there was a span of 15 bases.

This clone was counted between two and nine times. The rearrangement links TRBV6-5 to TRBJ2-7; 10 bases agree with TRBD1. Germline lookup yields CDR1 MNHEY and CDR2 SVGAGI. The J segment lost 5 bases and the V segment lost 6 bases, leaving 7 bases of the junction unmatched. The CDR3 runs to 14 residues. DNA of the CDR3: TGTGCCAGCAGGGCTGGGGGGACAGGGGACGAGCAGTACTTC. It translates to CASRAGGTGDEQYF.

The genes are TRBV5-1 and TRBJ2-7; D not resolved. The CDR3 loop spans 13 amino acids. V lost 0 bases, J lost 6 bases, and 10 bases lay in between. Germline-derived CDR1 and CDR2 are SGHRS and YFSETQ. The CDR3 region is CASSLAEGREQYF. Here the CDR3 DNA reads TGCGCCAGCAGCTTGGCCGAAGGCCGCGAGCAGTACTTC.

The chain carries TRBV19 and TRBJ1-5; D remains ambiguous. The V end was cut by 5 bases, the J end by 2 bases, with 7 bases between. The germline CDR1 and CDR2 sequences are LNHDA and SQIVND (reference sequence). The CDR3 loop spans 13 amino acids. CDR3 bases: TGTGCCAGTAGTGTGGGTGGCAATCAGCCCCAGCATTTT. It codes for CASSVGGNQPQHF.

The rearrangement joins TRBV28 to TRBJ2-4; D is possibly TRBD1 (6 bases). The CDR3 spans 15 residues. Germline V CDR1 and CDR2: MDHEN, SYDVKM. The V gene lost 5 bases and the J gene lost 1 base, with 12 bases spanning the gap. The CDR3: CASSPRGPAKNIQYF. The CDR3 region has the DNA TGTGCCAGCAGTCCCAGGGGACCCGCCAAAAACATTCAGTACTTC.

V and J are TRBV14 and TRBJ1-6; D is unclear. The germline V and J ends were trimmed by 1 base and 7 bases, with 5 bases remaining between them. The CDR3 totals 13 residues. Germline values: CDR1 SGHDN, CDR2 FVKESK. The CDR3 DNA reads TGTGCCAGCAGCCAAGCCAGAAATTCACCCCTCCACTTT. Translating gives CASSQARNSPLHF.